Listed below are T cell receptor beta chains from one sample, sequenced in a study of T cell changes during pregnancy in multiple sclerosis. Generated by immunoSEQ multiplex PCR, the TCRdb table keeps only in-frame clones and is missing some. The sample lists 43,000 or so clones; approximately 91% were seen once. The sequencing input was PBMCs (not recorded whether the cells were cultured). These receptors all come from a female donor with multiple sclerosis, enrolled in a pregnancy study. The CDR3 runs from the conserved cysteine through the conserved F or W. The D gene is left open where the match is weak.

cdr3_aa: CASSLKMGEKLFF
cdr3_nt: TGTGCCAGCAGCTTAAAGATGGGGGAAAAACTGTTTTTT
d_call: NA
v_call: TRBV7-2
j_call: TRBJ1-4

cdr3_aa: CASSNDSQWAYEQYF
cdr3_nt: TGTGCCAGCAGCAACGACAGCCAGTGGGCATACGAGCAGTACTTC
d_call: NA
v_call: TRBV6-1
j_call: TRBJ2-7

cdr3_aa: CASRDPGSPHTQYF
cdr3_nt: TGTGCCAGCAGGGACCCCGGGAGTCCACATACGCAGTATTTT
d_call: NA
v_call: TRBV13
j_call: TRBJ2-3

cdr3_aa: CASSPPGAEETQYF
cdr3_nt: TGTGCCAGCAGCCCCCCCGGGGCTGAAGAGACCCAGTACTTC
d_call: NA
v_call: TRBV5-4
j_call: TRBJ2-5

cdr3_aa: CATGLGGPYEQYF
cdr3_nt: TGTGCAACCGGCCTCGGGGGTCCCTACGAGCAGTACTTC
d_call: NA
v_call: TRBV28
j_call: TRBJ2-7

cdr3_aa: CASSPRGSLASGQFF
cdr3_nt: TGTGCCAGCAGTCCTCGAGGGTCCCTGGCTTCTGGGCAGTTCTTC
d_call: NA
v_call: TRBV28
j_call: TRBJ2-1

cdr3_aa: CASSPFLDAGELFF
cdr3_nt: TGTGCCAGCAGCCCTTTCCTAGATGCCGGGGAGCTGTTTTTT
d_call: NA
v_call: TRBV14
j_call: TRBJ2-2

cdr3_aa: CASSYSVQGRPYEQYF
cdr3_nt: TGTGCCAGCAGTTACTCTGTACAGGGAAGGCCCTACGAGCAGTACTTC
d_call: NA
v_call: TRBV6-5
j_call: TRBJ2-7

cdr3_aa: CASGQRGPDEQYF
cdr3_nt: TGTGCCAGCGGTCAAAGAGGGCCGGACGAGCAGTACTTC
d_call: NA
v_call: TRBV5-4
j_call: TRBJ2-7

cdr3_aa: CASSIPPSTDTQYF
cdr3_nt: TGTGCCAGTAGTATACCTCCCAGCACAGATACGCAGTATTTT
d_call: NA
v_call: TRBV19
j_call: TRBJ2-3

cdr3_aa: CASSLTFIGLSTRVTEAFF
cdr3_nt: TGTGCCAGCAGTTTAACTTTTATTGGGCTCTCGACGCGGGTCACTGAAGCTTTCTTT
d_call: NA
v_call: TRBV28
j_call: TRBJ1-1